The clone carrying this T cell receptor (beta chain) has a count of ten or more. Its antigen is undetermined. The authors produced cDNA by 5'RACE using 10-nucleotide random UMIs. From 15-18 subjects, each sequencing run yielded over 180 million TCR-beta sequences. TCRdb reprocessed the 5' RACE reads with MiXCR, giving one entry per CDR3 protein. The profile shows around 55,000 distinct CDR3 sequences, about 4.2% of them singletons. The data belong to a study of neurological immune-mediated disorders. Study results and caveats: CDR3 amino acid sequences of expanded clones were not shared across subjects, a result suggesting private repertoires in all groups.

Input was over 800,000 sorted T cells, either CD4+ or CD8+. Unmatched junction bases numbered 3, after V lost 6 bases and J lost 2 bases. The CDR3 length is 13 residues. Germline assignment: CDR1 MNHEY and CDR2 SVGAGI. The material sequenced was CD4+ T cells from blood. This chain uses TRBV6-5 with TRBJ1-2, with 7 bases that match TRBD1. This receptor was taken from a woman aged 35 to 49 with multiple sclerosis. The CDR3 DNA is TGTGCCAGCAGGGTGACAGGGAACTATGGCTACACCTTC. Encoded protein: CASRVTGNYGYTF.